Listed here is a single T cell receptor beta chain. The table came from immunoSEQ multiplex PCR; TCRdb's copy has only in-frame clones and leaves some out. The table shows approximately 210,000 clones, with around 94% occurring only once. This CDR3 region has 15 residues. Germline V lookup: CDR1 SEHNR, CDR2 FQNEAQ (reference sequence). Trimming shortened V by 4 bases and J by 2 bases, and 14 bases separated the two germline ends. The data belong to a study of T cell responses to AZD1222 COVID-19 vaccine. The chain is built from TRBV7-9 and TRBJ1-2, with D possibly matching TRBD1 (5 bases). The sample in question was peripheral blood, obtained 28 days after the second dose of the MenACWY control vaccine. The source of this sequence is an adult who received the MenACWY meningococcal vaccine as a control. DNA of the CDR3: TGTGCCAGCAGCTCCCCGGAAGGGGCAAACTATGGCTACACCTTC. Translation: CASSSPEGANYGYTF.